These 20 T cell receptor beta chains came from one sample sequenced in a study of STAT5B mutations in CD4+ large granular lymphocyte leukemia. Produced via immunoSEQ multiplex PCR; TCRdb's table is partial and in-frame only. The sample holds about 35,000 clones, over 60% seen once. The specimen was CD4+ T cells from blood buffy coats. The origin of the receptors is a human donor in good health.

The V gene is TRBV5-1, the J gene TRBJ1-4, with D tentatively TRBD1 (6 bases). CDR1 is SGHRS, CDR2 YFSETQ, per germline. V was pared by 2 bases and J by 3 bases, with 11 bases between. The CDR3 spans 15 residues. This chain's CDR3 is CASSFGGSSNEKLFF. Here the CDR3 DNA reads TGCGCCAGCAGCTTCGGGGGCAGTTCTAATGAAAAACTGTTTTTT.

V and J are TRBV29-1 and TRBJ1-2; 7 bases align to TRBD1. Germline CDR1 is SQVTM and CDR2 is ANQGSEA. The CDR3 extends over 12 amino acids. CDR3: CGGQNPNYGYTF. The CDR3, as DNA: TGCGGGGGACAGAACCCTAACTATGGCTACACCTTC.

The gene calls are TRBV18 and TRBJ2-1; 11 bases line up with TRBD2. The CDR3 is 14 residues long. V shed 0 bases and J 14 bases; nucleotides not matched to a gene: 6. Germline V gene lookup returns CDR1 KGHSH and CDR2 LQKENI. CDR3 in amino acids: CASSPPGLAAWKFF. Written as DNA, the CDR3 is TGTGCCAGCTCACCACCGGGACTAGCGGCTTGGAAGTTCTTC.

The chain employs TRBV19 and TRBJ2-7, with 7 bases matching TRBD2. V lost 4 bases, J lost 0 bases, and 6 bases stayed unmatched. Looked up from germline, CDR1 is LNHDA and CDR2 is SQIVND (reference sequence). The length of the CDR3 is 15 residues. CDR3 amino acids: CASSTLADSSYEQYF. CDR3 DNA: TGTGCCAGTAGTACTCTAGCGGATAGCTCCTACGAGCAGTACTTC.

This clone was counted a few times. The rearrangement joins TRBV19 to TRBJ1-2; possible D gene TRBD1, 5 bases. The V end lost 7 bases, the J end lost 0 bases, and 9 bases lay between the germline ends. The germline V gene encodes CDR1 LNHDA and CDR2 SQIVND (reference sequence). The CDR3 loop spans 13 amino acids. In DNA, the CDR3 is TGTGCCAGTATGCCCAGGGCTAACTATGGCTACACCTTC. Encoded protein: CASMPRANYGYTF.

The chain carries TRBV4-1 and TRBJ2-7; TRBD2 matches at 10 bases. There are 14 residues in the CDR3. In germline, CDR1 is MGHRA, CDR2 YSYEKL. Losses at the gene ends were 4 bases for V and 1 base for J; bases not matched to a gene: 1. The CDR3 is CASSRGLASYEQYF. For the CDR3, the DNA is TGCGCCAGCAGCCGGGGACTAGCGTCCTACGAGCAGTACTTC.

The V call is TRBV27, the J call TRBJ2-5, with TRBD1 identical over 7 bases. Germline values: CDR1 MNHEY, CDR2 SMNVEV (reference sequence). The J segment lost 9 bases and the V segment lost 2 bases, leaving 3 bases of the junction unmatched. The CDR3 extends over 12 amino acids. In DNA form, the CDR3 reads TGTGCCAGCAGTTTACAGGGGGAAGCCCAGTACTTC. Amino acid sequence: CASSLQGEAQYF.

V and J are TRBV7-9 and TRBJ2-1; 11 bases map to TRBD1. V shed 4 bases and J 8 bases; nucleotides not matched to a gene: 7. Looked up from germline, CDR1 is SEHNR and CDR2 is FQNEAQ (reference sequence). There are 15 residues in the CDR3. This chain's CDR3 is CASSSGTGGADEQFF. CDR3 nucleotides: TGTGCCAGCAGCTCCGGGACAGGGGGGGCCGATGAGCAGTTCTTC.

This clone showed up just once. This rearrangement joins TRBV7-6 to TRBJ2-7; D ambiguous. The CDR3 spans 13 residues. V shed 2 bases and J shed 5 bases, with 10 bases lying between them. In germline, CDR1 is SGHVS, CDR2 FNYEAQ. Here the CDR3 DNA reads TGTGCCAGCAGCTTAAGCTCGGTGCACGAGCAGTACTTC. This translates into CASSLSSVHEQYF. Together with reference TRBV7-6 and TRBJ2-7, the CDR3 gives the full variable domain: GAGVSQSPRYKVTKRGQDVALRCDPISGHVSLYWYRQALGQGPEFLTYFNYEAQQDKSGLPNDRFSAERPEGSISTLTIQRTEQRDSAMYRCASSLSSVHEQYFGPGTRLTVT.

This clone appeared once. This chain uses TRBV28 with TRBJ2-2, with TRBD1 matching over 11 bases. Germline assignment: CDR1 MDHEN and CDR2 SYDVKM. The junction had 10 bases not matched to a gene; V was cut back by 5 bases and J by 5 bases. The CDR3 has 17 amino acids. CDR3 nucleotides: TGTGCCAGCAGTGGGGACAGGGGGAAAGTAAGGACCGGGGAGCTGTTTTTT. This encodes CASSGDRGKVRTGELFF. The complete variable domain, with remaining parts taken from reference TRBV28 and TRBJ2-2, reads DVKVTQSSRYLVKRTGEKVFLECVQDMDHENMFWYRQDPGLGLRLIYFSYDVKMKEKGDIPEGYSVSREKKERFSLILESASTNQTSMYLCASSGDRGKVRTGELFFGEGSRLTVL.

In nucleotides, the CDR3 is TGTGCCAGCAGTGACTCTGGGGGGCCAGATACGCAGTATTTT. This sequence encodes CASSDSGGPDTQYF. J is TRBJ2-3 and V is TRBV6-4, with D perhaps being TRBD1 or TRBD2 (6 bases each). Germline V CDR1 and CDR2: MRHNA, SNTAGT. The V end lost 0 bases, the J end lost 4 bases, and 8 bases lay between the germline ends. The CDR3 totals 14 residues.

The chain employs TRBV10-3 and TRBJ2-7, with D possibly being TRBD1 or TRBD2 (5 bases each). The V gene lost 6 bases and the J gene lost 5 bases, with 11 bases spanning the gap. This CDR3 has 12 amino acids. Germline CDR1 is ENHRY and CDR2 is SYGVKD. In nucleotides, the CDR3 is TGTGCCATCAGGACTCCGGGGCACGAGCAGTACTTC. Translated, it gives CAIRTPGHEQYF.

The rearrangement joins TRBV11-2 to TRBJ2-7; 14 bases match TRBD2. The CDR3 runs 17 residues. CDR1 and CDR2 (germline): SGHAT, FQNNGV. V dropped 5 bases and J dropped 5; count of bases not matched to a gene: 11. CDR3 coding DNA: TGTGCCAGCAGCGTCCCCGCCGGGACTAGCGGGAGACACGAGCAGTACTTC. Its protein product is CASSVPAGTSGRHEQYF.

This chain's CDR3 is CAAGTGNTEAFF. For the CDR3, the DNA is TGTGCCGCGGGGACAGGGAACACTGAAGCTTTCTTT. This chain connects TRBV10-3 to TRBJ1-1; the match to TRBD1 covers 8 bases. V lost 11 bases and J lost 1; bases outside the gene matches: 3. Germline V gene data show CDR1 as ENHRY and CDR2 as SYGVKD. The CDR3 sequence is 12 residues long.

The genes are TRBV11-2 and TRBJ1-4, with 8 bases identical to TRBD1. Losses at the gene ends were 5 bases for V and 4 bases for J; bases not matched to a gene: 6. This CDR3 has 15 amino acids. The germline gives CDR1 SGHAT, CDR2 FQNNGV. DNA for the CDR3: TGTGCCAGCAGCCTAACAGGGGGTTATAATGAAAAACTGTTTTTT. This codes for CASSLTGGYNEKLFF. The complete variable domain, with remaining parts taken from reference TRBV11-2 and TRBJ1-4, reads EAGVAQSPRYKIIEKRQSVAFWCNPISGHATLYWYQQILGQGPKLLIQFQNNGVVDDSQLPKDRFSAERLKGVDSTLKIQPAKLEDSAVYLCASSLTGGYNEKLFFGSGTQLSVL.

A word on this clone: The junction departs from germline at one end; a sequencing error may be responsible. The chain couples TRBV7-9 to TRBJ2-1, with D possibly TRBD2 on 6 matching bases. The germline V gene encodes CDR1 SEHNR and CDR2 FQNEAQ (reference sequence). The CDR3 length is 10 residues. CDR3 nucleotide sequence: TGTGCCAGCGGCCGCGGGGTAGCGATCTTC. As protein: CASGRGVAIF.

This clone was observed a single time. DNA for the CDR3: TGTGCCAGCAGCTTAGAGGGCAGGGCCCCCGCCGAGCAGTACTTC. Amino acid sequence: CASSLEGRAPAEQYF. V gene TRBV11-2 combines with J gene TRBJ2-7, with D perhaps TRBD1 (5 bases). Trimming cost V 0 bases and J 6 bases, with 15 bases left between them. CDR3 length: 15 residues. CDR1 SGHAT and CDR2 FQNNGV come from the germline V gene.

The V and J genes are TRBV19 and TRBJ1-5, with a tentative D call TRBD1 (5 bases). CDR1 and CDR2 from the germline V gene are LNHDA and SQIVND (reference sequence). The CDR3 runs to 16 residues. Trimming removed 6 bases at V and 6 bases at J, with 21 bases between. The CDR3 protein is CASRGILQGGTQPQHF. The CDR3 DNA sequence: TGTGCCAGTAGGGGCATCCTTCAGGGTGGGACTCAGCCCCAGCATTTT.

V is TRBV27 and J is TRBJ1-5, with no clear D. Germline V gene data show CDR1 as MNHEY and CDR2 as SMNVEV (reference sequence). V lost 8 bases, J lost 0 bases, and 8 bases lay in between. The CDR3 has 13 amino acids. Here the CDR3 DNA reads TGTGCCAGCTCAACTTATAGCAATCAGCCCCAGCATTTT. This translates into CASSTYSNQPQHF.

The chain couples TRBV2 to TRBJ1-5, with D perhaps matching TRBD1 (6 bases). The length of the CDR3 is 14 residues. Germline CDR1 is SNHLY and CDR2 is FYNNEI. V lost 6 bases and J 6 bases, leaving 15 bases between the germline ends. The CDR3 nucleotides read TGTGCCAGCAGGAGGGGAGGGGGAGGTCAGCCCCAGCATTTT. Translation: CASRRGGGGQPQHF.